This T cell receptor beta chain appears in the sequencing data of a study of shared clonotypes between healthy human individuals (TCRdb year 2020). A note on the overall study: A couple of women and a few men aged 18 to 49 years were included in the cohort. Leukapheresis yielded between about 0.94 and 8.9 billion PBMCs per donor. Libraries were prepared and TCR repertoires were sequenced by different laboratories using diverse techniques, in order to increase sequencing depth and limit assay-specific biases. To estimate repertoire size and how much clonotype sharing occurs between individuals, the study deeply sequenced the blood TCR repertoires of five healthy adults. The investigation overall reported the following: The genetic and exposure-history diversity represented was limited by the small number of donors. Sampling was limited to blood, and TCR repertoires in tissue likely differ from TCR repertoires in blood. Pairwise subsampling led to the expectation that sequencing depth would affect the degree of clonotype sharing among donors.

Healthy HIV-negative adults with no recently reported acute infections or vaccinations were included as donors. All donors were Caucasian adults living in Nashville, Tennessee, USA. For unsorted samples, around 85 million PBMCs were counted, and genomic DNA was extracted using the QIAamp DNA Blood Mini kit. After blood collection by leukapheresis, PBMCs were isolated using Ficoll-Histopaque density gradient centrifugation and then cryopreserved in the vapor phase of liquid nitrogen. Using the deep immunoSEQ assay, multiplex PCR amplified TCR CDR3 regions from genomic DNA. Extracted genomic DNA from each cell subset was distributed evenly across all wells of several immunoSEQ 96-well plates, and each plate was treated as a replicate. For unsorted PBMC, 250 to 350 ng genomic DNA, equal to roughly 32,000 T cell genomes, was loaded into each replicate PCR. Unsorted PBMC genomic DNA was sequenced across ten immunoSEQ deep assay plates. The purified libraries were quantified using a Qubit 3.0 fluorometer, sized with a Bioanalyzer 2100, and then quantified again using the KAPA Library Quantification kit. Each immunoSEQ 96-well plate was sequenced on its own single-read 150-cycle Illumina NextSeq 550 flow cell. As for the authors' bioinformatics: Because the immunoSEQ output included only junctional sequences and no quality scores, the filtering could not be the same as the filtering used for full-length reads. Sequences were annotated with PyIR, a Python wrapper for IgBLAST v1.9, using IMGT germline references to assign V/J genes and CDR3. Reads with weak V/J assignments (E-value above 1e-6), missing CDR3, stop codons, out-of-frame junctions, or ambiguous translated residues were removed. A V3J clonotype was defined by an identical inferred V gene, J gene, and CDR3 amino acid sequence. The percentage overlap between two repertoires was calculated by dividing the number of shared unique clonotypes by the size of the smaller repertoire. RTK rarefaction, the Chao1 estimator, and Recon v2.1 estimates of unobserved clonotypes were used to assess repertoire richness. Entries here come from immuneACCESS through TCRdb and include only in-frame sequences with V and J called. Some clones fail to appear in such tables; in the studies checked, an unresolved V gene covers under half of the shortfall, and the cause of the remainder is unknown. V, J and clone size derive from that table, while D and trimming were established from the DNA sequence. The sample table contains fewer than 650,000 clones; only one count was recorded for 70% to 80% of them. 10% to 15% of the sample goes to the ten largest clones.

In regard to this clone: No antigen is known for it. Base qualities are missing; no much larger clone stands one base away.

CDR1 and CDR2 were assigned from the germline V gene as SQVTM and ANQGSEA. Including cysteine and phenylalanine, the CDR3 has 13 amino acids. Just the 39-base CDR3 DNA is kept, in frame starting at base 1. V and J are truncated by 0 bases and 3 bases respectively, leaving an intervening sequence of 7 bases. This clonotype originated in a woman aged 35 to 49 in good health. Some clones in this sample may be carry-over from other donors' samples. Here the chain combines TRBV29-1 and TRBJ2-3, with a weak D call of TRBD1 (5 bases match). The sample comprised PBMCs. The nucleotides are TGCAGCGTTGAAGATCAGGGAACAGATACGCAGTATTTT. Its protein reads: CSVEDQGTDTQYF.